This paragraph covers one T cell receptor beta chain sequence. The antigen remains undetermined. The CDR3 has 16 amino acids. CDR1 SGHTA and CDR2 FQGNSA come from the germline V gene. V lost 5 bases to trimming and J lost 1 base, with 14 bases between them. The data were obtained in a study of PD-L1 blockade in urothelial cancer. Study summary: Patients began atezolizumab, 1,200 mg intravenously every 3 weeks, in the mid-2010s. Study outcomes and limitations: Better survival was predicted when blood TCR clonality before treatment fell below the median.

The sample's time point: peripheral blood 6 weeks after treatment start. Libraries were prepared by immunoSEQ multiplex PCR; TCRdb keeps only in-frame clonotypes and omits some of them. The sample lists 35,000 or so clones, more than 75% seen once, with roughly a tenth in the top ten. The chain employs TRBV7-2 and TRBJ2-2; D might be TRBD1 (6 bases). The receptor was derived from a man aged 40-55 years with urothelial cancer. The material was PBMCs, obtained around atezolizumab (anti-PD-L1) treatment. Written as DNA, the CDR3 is TGTGCCAGCAGCCTGCGGACAGACCTGAACACCGGGGAGCTGTTTTTT. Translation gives CASSLRTDLNTGELFF.